This T cell receptor (beta chain) was found in a study of Graves' ophthalmopathy and Graves' hyperthyroidism. Trimming took 5 bases from V and 6 from J, leaving 17 bases between them. This CDR3 comprises 14 residues. Germline assignment: CDR1 MDHEN and CDR2 SYDVKM. Amplifying from RNA transcripts, the study obtained TCR beta CDR3 regions. HTBI primers were employed in first-round RT-PCR, then a second-round multiplex PCR followed. TCRdb re-analysed the multiplex PCR reads in MiXCR, keeping a single row per CDR3 protein. The sample contains some 410,000 distinct CDR3 sequences, roughly 20% of which appear only once.

Source material: peripheral blood. The TCR sequence derives from a woman between 18 and 30 years old with stable Graves' hyperthyroidism. The chain joins TRBV28 to TRBJ2-7, with D unresolved. The CDR3 DNA reads as TGTGCCAGCAGTGTCGACACCTCCCTCGGCGAGCAGTACTTC. The encoded protein is CASSVDTSLGEQYF.